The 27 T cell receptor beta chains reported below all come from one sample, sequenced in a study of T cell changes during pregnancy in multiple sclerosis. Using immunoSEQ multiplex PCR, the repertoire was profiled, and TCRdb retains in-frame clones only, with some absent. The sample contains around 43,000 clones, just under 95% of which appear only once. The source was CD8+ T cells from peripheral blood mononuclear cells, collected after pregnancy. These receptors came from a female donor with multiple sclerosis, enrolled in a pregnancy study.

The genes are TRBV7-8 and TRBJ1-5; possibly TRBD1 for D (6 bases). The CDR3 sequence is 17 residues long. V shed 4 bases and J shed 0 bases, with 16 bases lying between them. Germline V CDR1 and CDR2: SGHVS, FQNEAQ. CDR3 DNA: TGTGCCAGCAGCTCATCATGGGACATCTTTAGCAATCAGCCCCAGCATTTT. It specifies CASSSSWDIFSNQPQHF.

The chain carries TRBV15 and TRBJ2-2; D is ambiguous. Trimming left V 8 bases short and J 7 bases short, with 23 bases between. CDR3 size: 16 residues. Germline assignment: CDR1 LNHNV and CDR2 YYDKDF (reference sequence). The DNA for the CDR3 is TGTGCCACCGCCCCGTGGATAGGAGCGTTGGGCGGGGAGCTGTTTTTT. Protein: CATAPWIGALGGELFF. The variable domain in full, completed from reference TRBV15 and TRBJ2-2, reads DAMVIQNPRYQVTQFGKPVTLSCSQTLNHNVMYWYQQKSSQAPKLLFHYYDKDFNNEADTPDNFQSRRPNTSFCFLDIRSPGLGDTAMYLCATAPWIGALGGELFFGEGSRLTVL.

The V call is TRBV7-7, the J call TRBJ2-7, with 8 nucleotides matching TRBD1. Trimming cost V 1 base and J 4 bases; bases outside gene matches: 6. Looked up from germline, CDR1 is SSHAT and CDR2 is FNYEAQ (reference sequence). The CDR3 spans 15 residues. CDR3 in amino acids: CASSLDGTGTYEQYF. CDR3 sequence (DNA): TGTGCCAGCAGCTTAGACGGGACAGGAACTTACGAGCAGTACTTC. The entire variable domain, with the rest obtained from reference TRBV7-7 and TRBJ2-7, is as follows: GAGVSQSPRYKVTKRGQDVTLRCDPISSHATLYWYQQALGQGPEFLTYFNYEAQPDKSGLPSDRFSAERPEGSISTLTIQRTEQRDSAMYRCASSLDGTGTYEQYFGPGTRLTVT.

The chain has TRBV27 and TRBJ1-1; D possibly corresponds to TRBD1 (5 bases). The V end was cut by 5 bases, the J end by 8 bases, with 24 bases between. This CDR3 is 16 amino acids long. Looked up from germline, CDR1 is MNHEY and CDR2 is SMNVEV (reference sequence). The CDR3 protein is CASSPLNININREAFF. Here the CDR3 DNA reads TGTGCCAGCAGTCCCCTCAATATAAATATCAACAGGGAAGCTTTCTTT.

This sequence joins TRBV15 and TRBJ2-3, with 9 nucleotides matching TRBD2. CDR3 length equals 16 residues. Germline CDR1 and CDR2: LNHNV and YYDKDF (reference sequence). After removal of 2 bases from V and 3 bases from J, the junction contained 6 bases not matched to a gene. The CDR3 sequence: CATSRWTSEGTDTQYF. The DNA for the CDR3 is TGTGCCACCAGCAGATGGACTAGCGAGGGAACAGATACGCAGTATTTT.

In DNA, the CDR3 is TGCAGTGCTAATGGACTAGACGAGCAGTACTTC. It translates to CSANGLDEQYF. The V gene is TRBV20-1, the J gene TRBJ2-7; 7 nucleotides agree with TRBD2. The CDR3 covers 11 residues. After removal of 4 bases from V and 5 bases from J, the junction contained 2 bases not matched to a gene. Germline CDR1 reads DFQATT; CDR2 reads SNEGSKA (reference sequence).

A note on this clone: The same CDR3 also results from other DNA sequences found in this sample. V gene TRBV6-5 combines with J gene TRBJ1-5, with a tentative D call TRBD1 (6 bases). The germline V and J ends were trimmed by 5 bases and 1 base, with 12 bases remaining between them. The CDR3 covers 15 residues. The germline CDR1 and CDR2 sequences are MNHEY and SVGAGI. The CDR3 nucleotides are TGTGCCAGCAGTCCCTCAGGGACAAGCAATCAGCCCCAGCATTTT. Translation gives CASSPSGTSNQPQHF.

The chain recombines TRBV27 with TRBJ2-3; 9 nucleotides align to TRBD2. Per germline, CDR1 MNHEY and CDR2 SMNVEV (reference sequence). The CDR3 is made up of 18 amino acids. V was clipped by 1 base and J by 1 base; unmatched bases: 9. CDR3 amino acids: CASSLYLSGGGGTDTQYF. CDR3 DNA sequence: TGTGCCAGCAGTTTATACCTAAGCGGCGGGGGGGGCACAGATACGCAGTATTTT.

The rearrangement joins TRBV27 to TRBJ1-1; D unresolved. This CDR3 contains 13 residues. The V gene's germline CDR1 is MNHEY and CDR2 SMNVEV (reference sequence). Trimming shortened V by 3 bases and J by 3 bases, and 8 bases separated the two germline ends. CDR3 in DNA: TGTGCCAGCAGTTTCGGGATGGACACTGAAGCTTTCTTT. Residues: CASSFGMDTEAFF.

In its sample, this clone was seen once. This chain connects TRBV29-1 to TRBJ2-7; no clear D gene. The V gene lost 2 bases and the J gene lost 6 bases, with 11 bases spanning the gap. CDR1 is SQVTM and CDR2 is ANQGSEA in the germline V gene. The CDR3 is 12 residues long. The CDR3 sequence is CSVETHSLEQYF. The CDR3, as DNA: TGCAGCGTTGAAACCCACTCCCTCGAGCAGTACTTC.

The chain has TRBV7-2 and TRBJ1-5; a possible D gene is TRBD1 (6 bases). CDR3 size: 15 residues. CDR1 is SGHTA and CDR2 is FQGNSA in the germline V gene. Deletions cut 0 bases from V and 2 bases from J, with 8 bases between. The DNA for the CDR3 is TGTGCCAGCAGCTTAGCGGGGGCAGGCAATCAGCCCCAGCATTTT. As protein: CASSLAGAGNQPQHF.

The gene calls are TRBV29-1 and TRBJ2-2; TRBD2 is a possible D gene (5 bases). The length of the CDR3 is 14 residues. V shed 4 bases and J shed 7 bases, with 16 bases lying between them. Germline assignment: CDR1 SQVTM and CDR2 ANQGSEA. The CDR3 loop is CSVAGLVLGGELFF. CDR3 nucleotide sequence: TGCAGCGTTGCCGGACTCGTACTGGGCGGGGAGCTGTTTTTT.

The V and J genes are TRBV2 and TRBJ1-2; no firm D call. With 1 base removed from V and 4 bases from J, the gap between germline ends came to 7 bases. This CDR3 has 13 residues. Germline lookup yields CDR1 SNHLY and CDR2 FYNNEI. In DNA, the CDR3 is TGTGCCAGCAGTGAAGGCGGCGGCTATGGCTACACCTTC. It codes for CASSEGGGYGYTF.

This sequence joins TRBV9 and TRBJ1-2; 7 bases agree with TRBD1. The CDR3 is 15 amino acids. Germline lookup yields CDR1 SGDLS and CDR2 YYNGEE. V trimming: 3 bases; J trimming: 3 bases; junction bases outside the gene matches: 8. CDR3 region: CASSDLRDRDYGYTF. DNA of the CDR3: TGTGCCAGCAGCGACCTAAGGGACAGAGACTATGGCTACACCTTC.

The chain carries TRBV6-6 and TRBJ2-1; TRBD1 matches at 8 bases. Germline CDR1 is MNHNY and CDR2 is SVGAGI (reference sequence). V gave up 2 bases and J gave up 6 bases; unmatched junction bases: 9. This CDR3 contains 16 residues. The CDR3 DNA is TGTGCCAGCAGTTACCTGGACAGGGAGCCGGGCAATGAGCAGTTCTTC. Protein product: CASSYLDREPGNEQFF.

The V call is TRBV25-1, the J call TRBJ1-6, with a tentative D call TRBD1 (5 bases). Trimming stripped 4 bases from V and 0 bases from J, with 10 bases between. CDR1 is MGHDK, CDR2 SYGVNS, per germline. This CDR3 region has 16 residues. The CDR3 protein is CASSGSTDSYNSPLHF. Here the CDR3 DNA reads TGTGCCAGCAGTGGGTCGACAGACTCCTATAATTCACCCCTCCACTTT.

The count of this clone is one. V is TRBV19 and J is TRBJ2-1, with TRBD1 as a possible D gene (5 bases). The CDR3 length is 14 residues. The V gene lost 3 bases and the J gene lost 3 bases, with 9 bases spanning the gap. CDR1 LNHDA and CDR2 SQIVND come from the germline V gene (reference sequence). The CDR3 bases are TGTGCCAGTAGTATCCAGGGCGTCTACAATGAGCAGTTCTTC. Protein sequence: CASSIQGVYNEQFF.

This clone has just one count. As DNA, the CDR3 is TGTGCCAGCAGCCCCCAGGGGGGCAAAATCCACGAGCAGTACTTC. Translation gives CASSPQGGKIHEQYF. This chain uses TRBV5-4 with TRBJ2-7; the D gene is possibly TRBD1 (7 bases). The V end was cut by 4 bases, the J end by 5 bases, with 19 bases between. The germline V gene has CDR1 SGHNT and CDR2 YYREEE (reference sequence). The CDR3 runs 15 residues. The full variable domain, with the rest looked up from reference TRBV5-4 and TRBJ2-7, is ETGVTQSPTHLIKTRGQQVTLRCSSQSGHNTVSWYQQALGQGPQFIFQYYREEENGRGNFPPRFSGLQFPNYSSELNVNALELDDSALYLCASSPQGGKIHEQYFGPGTRLTVT.

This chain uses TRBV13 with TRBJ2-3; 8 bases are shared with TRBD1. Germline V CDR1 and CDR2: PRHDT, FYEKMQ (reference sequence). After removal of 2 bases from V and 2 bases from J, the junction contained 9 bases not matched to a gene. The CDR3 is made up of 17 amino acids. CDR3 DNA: TGTGCCAGCAGCTTAACCGGGACAGGCCTCTCCACAGATACGCAGTATTTT. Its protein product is CASSLTGTGLSTDTQYF.

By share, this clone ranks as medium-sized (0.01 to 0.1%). DNA for the CDR3: TGCGCCAGCAGCCAAGCACTAGCGGGCTCCTACGAGCAGTACTTC. Translating gives CASSQALAGSYEQYF. J is TRBJ2-7 and V is TRBV4-1, with 9 bases matching TRBD2. V lost 1 base and J lost 0; bases outside the gene matches: 1. Germline CDR1 and CDR2: MGHRA and YSYEKL. The length of the CDR3 is 15 residues.

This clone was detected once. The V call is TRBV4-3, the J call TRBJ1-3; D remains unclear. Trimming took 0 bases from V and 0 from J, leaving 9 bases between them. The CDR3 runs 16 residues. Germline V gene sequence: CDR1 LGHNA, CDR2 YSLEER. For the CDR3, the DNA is TGCGCCAGCAGCCAAGATTTACGGAGCTCTGGAAACACCATATATTTT. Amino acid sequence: CASSQDLRSSGNTIYF.

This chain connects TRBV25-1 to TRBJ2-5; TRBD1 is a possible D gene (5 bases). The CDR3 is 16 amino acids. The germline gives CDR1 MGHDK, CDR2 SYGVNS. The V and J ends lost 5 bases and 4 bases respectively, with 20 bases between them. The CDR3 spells CASSIKMGPTGETQYF. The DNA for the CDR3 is TGTGCCAGCAGTATTAAAATGGGGCCCACTGGAGAGACCCAGTACTTC.

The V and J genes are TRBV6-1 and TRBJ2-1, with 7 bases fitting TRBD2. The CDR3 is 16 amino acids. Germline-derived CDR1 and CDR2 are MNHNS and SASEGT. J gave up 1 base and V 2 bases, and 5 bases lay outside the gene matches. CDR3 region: CASSESGGGSYNEQFF. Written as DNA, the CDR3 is TGTGCCAGCAGTGAATCTGGGGGAGGGTCCTACAATGAGCAGTTCTTC.

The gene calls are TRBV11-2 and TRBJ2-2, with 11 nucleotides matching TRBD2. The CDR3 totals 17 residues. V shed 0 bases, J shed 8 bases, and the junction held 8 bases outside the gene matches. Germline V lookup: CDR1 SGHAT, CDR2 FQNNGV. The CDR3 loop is CASSLDILAGGKGELFF. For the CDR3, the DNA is TGTGCCAGCAGCTTAGATATCCTAGCGGGAGGAAAAGGGGAGCTGTTTTTT.

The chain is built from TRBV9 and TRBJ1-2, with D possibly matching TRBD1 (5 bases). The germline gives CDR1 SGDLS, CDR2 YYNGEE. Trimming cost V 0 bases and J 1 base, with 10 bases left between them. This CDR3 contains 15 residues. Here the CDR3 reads CASSVDRLGNYGYTF. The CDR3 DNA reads TGTGCCAGCAGCGTAGACAGGTTGGGTAACTATGGCTACACCTTC.

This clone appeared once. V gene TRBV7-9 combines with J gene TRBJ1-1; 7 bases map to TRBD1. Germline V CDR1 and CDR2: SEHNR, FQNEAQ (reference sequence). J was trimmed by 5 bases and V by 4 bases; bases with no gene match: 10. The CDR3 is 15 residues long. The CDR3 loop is CASSSSRQGRTEAFF. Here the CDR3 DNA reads TGTGCCAGCAGCTCCTCCCGACAGGGTCGAACTGAAGCTTTCTTT.

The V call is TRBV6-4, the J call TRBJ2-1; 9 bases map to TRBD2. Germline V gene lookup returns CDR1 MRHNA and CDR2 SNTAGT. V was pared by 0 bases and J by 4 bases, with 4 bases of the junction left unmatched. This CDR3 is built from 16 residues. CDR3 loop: CASSDSRRGGYNEQFF. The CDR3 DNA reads TGTGCCAGCAGTGACTCGCGGCGGGGGGGTTACAATGAGCAGTTCTTC.